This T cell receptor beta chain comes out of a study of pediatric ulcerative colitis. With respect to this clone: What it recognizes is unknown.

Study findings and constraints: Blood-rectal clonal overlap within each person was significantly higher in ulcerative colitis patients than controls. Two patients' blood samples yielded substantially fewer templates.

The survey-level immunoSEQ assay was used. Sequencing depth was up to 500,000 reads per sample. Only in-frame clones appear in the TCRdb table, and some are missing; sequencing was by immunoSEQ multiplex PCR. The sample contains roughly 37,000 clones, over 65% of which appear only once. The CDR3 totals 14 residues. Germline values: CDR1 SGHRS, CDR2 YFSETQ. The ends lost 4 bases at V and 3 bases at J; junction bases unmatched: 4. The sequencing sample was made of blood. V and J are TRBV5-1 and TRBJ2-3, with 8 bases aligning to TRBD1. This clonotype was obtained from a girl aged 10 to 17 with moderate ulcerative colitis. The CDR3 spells CASSLRDRTDTQYF. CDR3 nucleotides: TGCGCCAGCAGCCTCCGGGACAGGACAGATACGCAGTATTTT.